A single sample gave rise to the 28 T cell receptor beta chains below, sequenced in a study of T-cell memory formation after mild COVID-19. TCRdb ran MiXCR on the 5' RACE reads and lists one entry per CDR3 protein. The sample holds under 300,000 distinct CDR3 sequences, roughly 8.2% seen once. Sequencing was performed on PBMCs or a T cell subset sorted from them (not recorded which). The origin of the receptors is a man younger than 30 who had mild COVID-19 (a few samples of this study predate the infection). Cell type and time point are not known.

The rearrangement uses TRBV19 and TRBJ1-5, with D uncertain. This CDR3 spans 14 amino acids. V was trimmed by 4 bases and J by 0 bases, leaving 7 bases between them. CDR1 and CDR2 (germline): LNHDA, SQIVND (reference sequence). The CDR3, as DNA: TGTGCCAGTAGTAAGCGGACTAGCAATCAGCCCCAGCATTTT. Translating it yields CASSKRTSNQPQHF. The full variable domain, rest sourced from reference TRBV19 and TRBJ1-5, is DGGITQSPKYLFRKEGQNVTLSCEQNLNHDAMYWYRQDPGQGLRLIYYSQIVNDFQKGDIAEGYSVSREKKESFPLTVTSAQKNPTAFYLCASSKRTSNQPQHFGDGTRLSIL.

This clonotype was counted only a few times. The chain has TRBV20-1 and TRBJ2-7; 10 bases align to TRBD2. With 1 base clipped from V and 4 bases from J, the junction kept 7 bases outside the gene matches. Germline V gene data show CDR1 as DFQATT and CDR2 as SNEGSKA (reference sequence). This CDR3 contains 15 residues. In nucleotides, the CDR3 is TGCAGTGCTAGAGGGCCAGCGGGGGGGCCTTACGAGCAGTACTTC. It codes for CSARGPAGGPYEQYF.

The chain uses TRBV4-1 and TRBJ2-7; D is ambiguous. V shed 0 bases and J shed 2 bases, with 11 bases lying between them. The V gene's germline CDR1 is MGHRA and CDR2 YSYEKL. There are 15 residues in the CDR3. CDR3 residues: CASSQDRNGPYEQYF. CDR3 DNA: TGCGCCAGCAGCCAAGATCGGAACGGCCCCTACGAGCAGTACTTC.

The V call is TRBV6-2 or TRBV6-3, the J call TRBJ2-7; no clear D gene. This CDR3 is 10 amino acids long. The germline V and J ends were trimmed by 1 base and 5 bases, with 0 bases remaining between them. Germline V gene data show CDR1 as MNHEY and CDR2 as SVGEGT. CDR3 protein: CASSYYEQYV. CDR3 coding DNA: TGTGCCAGCAGTTACTACGAGCAGTACGTC.

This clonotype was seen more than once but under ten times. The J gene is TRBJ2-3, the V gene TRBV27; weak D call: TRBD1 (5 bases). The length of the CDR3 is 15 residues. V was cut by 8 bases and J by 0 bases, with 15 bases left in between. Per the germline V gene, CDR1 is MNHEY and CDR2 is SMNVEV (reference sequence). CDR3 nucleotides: TGTGCCAGCGGGCATCGACAGACTAGCACAGATACGCAGTATTTT. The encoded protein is CASGHRQTSTDTQYF.

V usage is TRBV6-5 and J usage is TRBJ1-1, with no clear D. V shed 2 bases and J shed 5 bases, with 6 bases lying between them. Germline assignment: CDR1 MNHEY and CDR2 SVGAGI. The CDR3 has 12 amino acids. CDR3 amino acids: CASSYGETEAFF. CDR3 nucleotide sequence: TGTGCCAGCAGTTACGGGGAGACTGAAGCTTTCTTT.

The CDR3 nucleotides read TGTGCCAGCAGCCAAGAGAACGGGGTAGAGACCCAGTACTTC. Encoded protein: CASSQENGVETQYF. V is TRBV4-2 and J is TRBJ2-5; weak D call: TRBD2 (5 bases). Deletions cut 0 bases from V and 4 bases from J, with 9 bases between. The CDR3 covers 14 residues. Germline-derived CDR1 and CDR2 are LGHNA and YNFKEQ.

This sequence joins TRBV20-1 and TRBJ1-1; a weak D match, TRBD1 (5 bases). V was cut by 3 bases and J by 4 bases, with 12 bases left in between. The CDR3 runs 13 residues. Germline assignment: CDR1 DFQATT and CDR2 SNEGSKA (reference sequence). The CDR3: CSARRQGTTEAFF. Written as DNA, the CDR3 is TGCAGTGCTAGGAGGCAGGGAACCACTGAAGCTTTCTTT.

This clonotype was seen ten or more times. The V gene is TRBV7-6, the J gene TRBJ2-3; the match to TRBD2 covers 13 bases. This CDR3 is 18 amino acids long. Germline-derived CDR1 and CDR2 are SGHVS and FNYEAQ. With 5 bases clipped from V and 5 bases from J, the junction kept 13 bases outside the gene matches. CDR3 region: CASSPGTSGAGEVDTQYF. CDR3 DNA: TGTGCCAGCAGCCCCGGGACTAGCGGGGCGGGGGAGGTAGATACGCAGTATTTT.

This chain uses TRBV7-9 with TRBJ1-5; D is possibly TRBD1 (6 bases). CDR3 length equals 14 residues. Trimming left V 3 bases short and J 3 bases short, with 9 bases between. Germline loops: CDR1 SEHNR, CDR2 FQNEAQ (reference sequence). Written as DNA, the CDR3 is TGTGCCAGCAGCTTCGCAGGGGACAATCAGCCCCAGCATTTT. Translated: CASSFAGDNQPQHF. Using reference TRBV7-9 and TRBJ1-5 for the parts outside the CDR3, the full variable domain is DTGVSQNPRHKITKRGQNVTFRCDPISEHNRLYWYRQTLGQGPEFLTYFQNEAQLEKSRLLSDRFSAERPKGSFSTLEIQRTEQGDSAMYLCASSFAGDNQPQHFGDGTRLSIL.

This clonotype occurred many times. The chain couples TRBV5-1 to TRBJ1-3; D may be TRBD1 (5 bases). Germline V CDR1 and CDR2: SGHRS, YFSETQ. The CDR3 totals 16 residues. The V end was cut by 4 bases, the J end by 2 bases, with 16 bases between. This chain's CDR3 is CASSVDPGTPGNTIYF. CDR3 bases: TGCGCCAGCAGCGTGGACCCCGGGACCCCTGGAAACACCATATATTTT.

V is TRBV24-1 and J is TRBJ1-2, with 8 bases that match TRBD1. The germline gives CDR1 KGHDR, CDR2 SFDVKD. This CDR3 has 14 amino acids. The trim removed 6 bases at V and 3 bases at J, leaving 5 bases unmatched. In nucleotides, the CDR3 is TGTGCCACCAGTTCCGGGACAGGAGACTATGGCTACACCTTC. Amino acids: CATSSGTGDYGYTF.

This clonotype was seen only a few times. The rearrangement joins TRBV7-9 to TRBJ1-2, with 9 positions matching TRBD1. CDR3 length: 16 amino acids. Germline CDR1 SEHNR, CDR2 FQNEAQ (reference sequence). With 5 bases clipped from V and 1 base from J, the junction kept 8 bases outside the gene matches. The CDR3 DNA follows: TGTGCCAGCAGCCCCCGGGACAGGGTAAATAACTATGGCTACACCTTC. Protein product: CASSPRDRVNNYGYTF.

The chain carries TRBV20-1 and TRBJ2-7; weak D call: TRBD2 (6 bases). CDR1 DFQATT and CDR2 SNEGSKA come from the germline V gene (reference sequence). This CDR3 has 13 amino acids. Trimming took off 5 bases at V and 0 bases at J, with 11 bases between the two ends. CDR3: CSARGLISYEQYF. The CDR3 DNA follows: TGCAGTGCTCGGGGGTTGATCTCCTACGAGCAGTACTTC.

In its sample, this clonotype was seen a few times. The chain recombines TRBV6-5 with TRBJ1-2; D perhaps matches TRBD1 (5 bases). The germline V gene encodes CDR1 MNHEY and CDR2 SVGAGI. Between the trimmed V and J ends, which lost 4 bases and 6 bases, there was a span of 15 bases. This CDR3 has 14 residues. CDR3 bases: TGTGCCAGCAGTTGGGACGGTGAGGATAATGGCTACACCTTC. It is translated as CASSWDGEDNGYTF.

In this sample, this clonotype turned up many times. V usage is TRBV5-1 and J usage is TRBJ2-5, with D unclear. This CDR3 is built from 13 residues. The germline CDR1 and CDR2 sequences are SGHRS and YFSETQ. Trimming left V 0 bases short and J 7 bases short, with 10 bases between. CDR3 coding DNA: TGCGCCAGCAGCTTGGTGGTAGCAAGGACCCAGTACTTC. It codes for CASSLVVARTQYF.

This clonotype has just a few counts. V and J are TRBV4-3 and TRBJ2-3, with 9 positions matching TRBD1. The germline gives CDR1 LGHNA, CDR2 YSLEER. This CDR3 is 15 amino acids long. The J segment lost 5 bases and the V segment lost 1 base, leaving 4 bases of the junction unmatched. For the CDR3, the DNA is TGCGCCAGCAGCCAAGTGTACAGGGGGCGAGATACGCAGTATTTT. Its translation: CASSQVYRGRDTQYF.

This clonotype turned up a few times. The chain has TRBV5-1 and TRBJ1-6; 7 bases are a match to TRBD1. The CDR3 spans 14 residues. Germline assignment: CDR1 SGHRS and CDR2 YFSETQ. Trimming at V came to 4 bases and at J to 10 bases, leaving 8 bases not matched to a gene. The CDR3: CASSEQGRGSPLHF. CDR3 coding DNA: TGCGCCAGCAGCGAACAGGGGCGGGGCTCACCCCTCCACTTT.

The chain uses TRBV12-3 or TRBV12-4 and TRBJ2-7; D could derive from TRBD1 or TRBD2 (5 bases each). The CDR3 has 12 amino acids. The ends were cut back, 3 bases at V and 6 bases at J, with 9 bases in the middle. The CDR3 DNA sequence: TGTGCCAGCAGTTTTTCAGGGAGCGAGCAGTACGTC. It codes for CASSFSGSEQYV.

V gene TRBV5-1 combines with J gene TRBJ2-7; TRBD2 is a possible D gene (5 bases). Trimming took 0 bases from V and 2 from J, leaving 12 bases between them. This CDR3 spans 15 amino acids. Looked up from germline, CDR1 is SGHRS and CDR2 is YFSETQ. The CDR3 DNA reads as TGCGCCAGCAGCTTGGAGGCTAGCAATCCCTACGAGCAGTACTTC. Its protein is CASSLEASNPYEQYF.

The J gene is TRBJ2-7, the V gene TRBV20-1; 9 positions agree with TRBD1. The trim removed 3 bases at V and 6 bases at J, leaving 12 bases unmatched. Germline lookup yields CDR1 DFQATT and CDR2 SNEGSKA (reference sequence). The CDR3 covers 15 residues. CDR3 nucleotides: TGCAGTGCTAGGAAGGACGGGACAGGGCCTGGCGAGCAGTACGTC. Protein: CSARKDGTGPGEQYV.

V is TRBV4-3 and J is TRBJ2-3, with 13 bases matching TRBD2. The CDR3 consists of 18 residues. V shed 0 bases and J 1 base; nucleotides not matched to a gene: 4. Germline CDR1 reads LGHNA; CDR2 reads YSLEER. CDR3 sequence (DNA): TGCGCCAGCAGCCAAGACCGAGGGACTAGCGGGGGCACAGATACGCAGTATTTT. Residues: CASSQDRGTSGGTDTQYF.

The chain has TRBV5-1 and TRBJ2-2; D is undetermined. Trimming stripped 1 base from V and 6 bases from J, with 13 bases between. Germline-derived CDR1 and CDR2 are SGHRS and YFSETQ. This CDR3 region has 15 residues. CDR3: CASSLISLGPGELFF. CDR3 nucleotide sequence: TGCGCCAGCAGCTTGATCAGTTTAGGACCCGGGGAGCTGTTTTTT.

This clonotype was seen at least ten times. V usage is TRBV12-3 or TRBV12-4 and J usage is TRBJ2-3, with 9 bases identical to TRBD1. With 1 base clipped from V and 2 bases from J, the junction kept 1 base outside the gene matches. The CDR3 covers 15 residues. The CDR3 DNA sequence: TGTGCCAGCAGTTTAGACAGGGGGCACACAGATACGCAGTATTTT. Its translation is CASSLDRGHTDTQYF.

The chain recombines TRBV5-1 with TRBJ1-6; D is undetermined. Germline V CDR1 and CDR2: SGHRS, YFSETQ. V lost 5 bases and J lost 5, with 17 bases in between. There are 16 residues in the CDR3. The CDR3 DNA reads TGCGCCAGCAGGCTTCTGGCCGGCGCGGATAATTCACCCCTCCACTTT. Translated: CASRLLAGADNSPLHF.

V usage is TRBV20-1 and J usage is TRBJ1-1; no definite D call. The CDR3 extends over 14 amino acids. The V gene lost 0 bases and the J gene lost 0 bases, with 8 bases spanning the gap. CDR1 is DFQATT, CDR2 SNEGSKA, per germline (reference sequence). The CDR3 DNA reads TGCAGTGCTAGAGACTTCGGACTGAACACTGAAGCTTTCTTT. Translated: CSARDFGLNTEAFF.

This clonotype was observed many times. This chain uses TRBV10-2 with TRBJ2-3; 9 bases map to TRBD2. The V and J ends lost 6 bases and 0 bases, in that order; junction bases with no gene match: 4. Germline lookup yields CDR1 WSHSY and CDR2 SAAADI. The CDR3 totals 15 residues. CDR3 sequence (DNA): TGCGCCAGCAGCCAGCGGGGGGTTAGCACAGATACGCAGTATTTT. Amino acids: CASSQRGVSTDTQYF.

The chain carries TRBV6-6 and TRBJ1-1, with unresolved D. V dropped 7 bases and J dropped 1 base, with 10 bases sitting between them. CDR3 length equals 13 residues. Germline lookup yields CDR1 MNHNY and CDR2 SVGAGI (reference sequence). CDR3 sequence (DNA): TGTGCCAGCATGCGGGCGCCGAACACTGAAGCTTTCTTT. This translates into CASMRAPNTEAFF.